This T cell receptor (beta chain) was retrieved from a study of cytomegalovirus exposure and HLA in healthy donors. PCR primers comprised 60 Vbeta and 13 Jbeta primers. Profiled with immunoSEQ multiplex PCR; TCRdb holds only in-frame clones, not every one. There are 130,000 to 150,000 clones in the sample, with about 1.6% held by the top ten. What was sequenced was PBMCs. The TCR originated in a woman between 45 and 65 years old in good health and CMV-seronegative.

This chain's CDR3 is CASSRPGQGMPGELFF. CDR3 bases: TGTGCCAGCAGTCGACCGGGACAGGGGATGCCCGGGGAGCTGTTTTTT. The chain couples TRBV28 to TRBJ2-2, with 10 bases that match TRBD1. Germline CDR1 reads MDHEN; CDR2 reads SYDVKM. Trimming at V came to 5 bases and at J to 6 bases, leaving 9 bases not matched to a gene. The CDR3 length is 16 residues.